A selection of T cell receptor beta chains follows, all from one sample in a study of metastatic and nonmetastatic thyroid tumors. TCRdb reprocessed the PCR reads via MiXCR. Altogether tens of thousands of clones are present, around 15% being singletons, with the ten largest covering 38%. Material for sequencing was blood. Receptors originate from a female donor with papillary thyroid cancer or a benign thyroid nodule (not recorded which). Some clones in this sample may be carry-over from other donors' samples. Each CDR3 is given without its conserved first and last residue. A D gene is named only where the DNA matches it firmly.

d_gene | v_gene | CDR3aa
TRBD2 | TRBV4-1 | ASSQEPGLPYEQY
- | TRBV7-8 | ASSLLRDGDEQY
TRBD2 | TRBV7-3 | ASSPTPGLATSGANVLT
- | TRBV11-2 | ASSPTPRRGETQY
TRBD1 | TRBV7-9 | ASSPRGSARNNEKLF
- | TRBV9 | ASSVAGVEYEQF
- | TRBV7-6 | ASSLGTSSTGELF
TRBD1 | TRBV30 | AWSVADRGPNNGYT
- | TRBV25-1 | ASTQPRGGNEQF
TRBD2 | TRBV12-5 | ASGISGLAGRDTQY
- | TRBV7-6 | ASSKSRNQPQH
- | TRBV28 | ASSLRNYGYT
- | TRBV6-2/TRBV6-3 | ASSYGVYEQY
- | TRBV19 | ASSIIRGLREKLF
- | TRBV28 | ASTKGDYEQY
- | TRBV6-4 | ARTLVPPYEQY
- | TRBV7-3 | ASSLYPGQSYEQY
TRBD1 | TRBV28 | ASSSQGGGYNEQF
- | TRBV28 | ASSRSNYGYT
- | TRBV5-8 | ASSPDFSYEQY
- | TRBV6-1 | ANPYEQY
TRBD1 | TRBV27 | ASSLSGTGAYEQY
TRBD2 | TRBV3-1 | ASSQDKGLAPLQETQY
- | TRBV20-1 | SASNGASVDEQF
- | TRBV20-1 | SARDTGSGANVLT
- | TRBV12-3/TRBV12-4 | ASSSSNSPLH
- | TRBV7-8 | ASSPRWVDEQF
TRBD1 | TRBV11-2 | ASSFTGGETQY
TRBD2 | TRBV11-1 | ASSLGLAGVDNEQF
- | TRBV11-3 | ASSLVRGRTRETQY
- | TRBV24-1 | ATGDLWGSGQF
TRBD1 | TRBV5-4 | ASSVGGTGKTEAF
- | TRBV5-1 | ASSLDGSTDTQY
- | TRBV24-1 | ATGDGYNEQF
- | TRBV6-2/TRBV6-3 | ASSYSTRKEQF
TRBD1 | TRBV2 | ASRGALDRRVKLF
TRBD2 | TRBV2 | ASKLAGTTNEQF
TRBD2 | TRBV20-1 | SARDRLAGVGEQY
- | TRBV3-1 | ASSQDGGFGETQY
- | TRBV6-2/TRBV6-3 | ASSVRLVWTQY
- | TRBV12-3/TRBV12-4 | ASRLDGRNEQF
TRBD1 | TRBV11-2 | ASSLQIQGQAYEQY
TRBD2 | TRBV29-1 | SVVSRTSGRDMYEQY
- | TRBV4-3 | ASSHSTGSYNEQF
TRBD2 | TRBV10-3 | AISESVGASGRNADTQY
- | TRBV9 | ASSQGQAQGYTEAF
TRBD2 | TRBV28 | ASSFAGAAQETQY
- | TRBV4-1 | ASSQGMSEAF
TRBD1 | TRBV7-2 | ASSFRTGGEYEQY
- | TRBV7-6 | ASSFLAGSYEQY
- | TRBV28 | ASGGVNPPQH
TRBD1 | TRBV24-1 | ATSDGGQGGDEQY
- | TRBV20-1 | SAPSPPKGYNEQF
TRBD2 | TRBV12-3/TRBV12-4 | ASSPSLAARGNEQF
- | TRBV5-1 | ASAIWGPGGSGELF